Below, 2 T cell receptor beta chains from the same sample are listed, as sequenced in a study of identical twins. Each CDR3 protein is one row after TCRdb ran MiXCR on the 5' RACE reads. The sample has 450,000 or so distinct CDR3 sequences, over 12% seen once. This sample was also put to use in a study of yellow fever vaccine responses in identical twins.

The sequencing sample was made of CD4+ T cells sorted from blood. Every receptor here comes from a woman aged 18-29 years in good health.

This clonotype has just a few counts. This chain connects TRBV7-2 to TRBJ2-1; TRBD2 is a possible D gene (6 bases). The V and J ends lost 1 base and 6 bases respectively, with 10 bases between them. The CDR3 sequence is 14 residues long. Germline V gene sequence: CDR1 SGHTA, CDR2 FQGNSA. CDR3 DNA: TGTGCCAGCAGCTTAGGAGGCGGGACCAATGAGCAGTTCTTC. Protein sequence: CASSLGGGTNEQFF.

This chain links TRBV20-1 with TRBJ2-3; no reliable D call. Germline-derived CDR1 and CDR2 are DFQATT and SNEGSKA (reference sequence). V lost 4 bases and J lost 4, with 9 bases in between. This CDR3 comprises 12 residues. CDR3 loop: CSAISPADTQYF. The CDR3 DNA reads as TGCAGTGCTATTAGCCCTGCAGATACGCAGTATTTT.